The present T cell receptor beta chain was sequenced within a study of vaccination and CD4 T cells after COVID-19. For the study at large: The stimulus for the cells was overlapping spike peptides derived from SARS-CoV-2, HCoV-NL63, HCoV-OC43 and HCoV-229E.

The V gene's germline CDR1 is SGHRS and CDR2 YFSETQ. This CDR3 is 14 amino acids long. Trimming left V 3 bases short and J 5 bases short, with 15 bases between. Sequence data for DNA of cultured CD4+ T cells were generated by the Oncomine TCR Beta short-read assay. TCRdb re-called the PCR reads through MiXCR, storing one row per CDR3 protein. The sample has some 9,800 distinct CDR3 sequences; roughly 64% are singletons. Treatment noted: approximately nine-day PBMC culture with coronavirus spike peptide pools or control peptides (ViraFEST assay). Once peptide pools had expanded antigen-specific T cells, ViraFEST sequenced TCRs. As regards this clonotype: Its specificity is not known.

The clonotype was recovered from a human donor who had recovered from COVID-19. What was sequenced was CD4+ T cells from blood, cultured in vitro. The V gene is TRBV5-1, the J gene TRBJ2-7, with D perhaps TRBD2 (5 bases). The CDR3 reads CASSYGRGGDEQYF. For the CDR3, the DNA is TGCGCCAGCAGCTACGGACGGGGTGGCGACGAGCAGTACTTC.